The 19 T cell receptor beta chains presented below share a single source sample, sequenced in a study of tumor-infiltrating lymphocytes in primary liver carcinoma. TCR beta cDNA was prepared out of approximately 500 ng total RNA by means of a constant-region primer. Three rounds of nested multiplex PCR with slightly modified ARM-PCR produced TCR beta libraries. TRBV1-TRBV30 forward and Cbeta reverse primers drove the first two approximately 10-cycle rounds. TCRdb re-called the multiplex PCR reads through MiXCR, storing one row per CDR3 protein. The sample carries 50,000 to 70,000 distinct CDR3 sequences, less than 85% recorded once. Extraction of RNA together with DNA used about 17-30 mg of unsorted bulk tissue. The sequenced sample was liver tumor tissue from sampling region 2. Specified subset: tumor region T2, inferior pole. All receptors come from a man in his forties with primary liver carcinoma and hepatitis B virus infection.

The V and J genes are TRBV29-1 and TRBJ2-3; D gene ambiguous. This CDR3 has 14 amino acids. V was shortened by 5 bases and J by 2 bases, with 14 bases between the two germline ends. The V gene's germline CDR1 is SQVTM and CDR2 ANQGSEA. In DNA, the CDR3 is TGCAGCGTTAATGCCCGAGGTCACACAGATACGCAGTATTTT. Its translation is CSVNARGHTDTQYF.

On this clonotype itself: Its ends do not fully match the called genes, so a read error is possible. J is TRBJ2-7 and V is TRBV5-4, with 9 bases matching TRBD2. The CDR3 totals 16 residues. CDR1 SGHNT and CDR2 YYREEE come from the germline V gene (reference sequence). This chain's CDR3 is CARSKTSGGRGAEQCF. CDR3 nucleotide sequence: TGTGCCAGAAGCAAGACTAGCGGAGGTCGAGGGGCCGAGCAGTGCTTC.

To note about this clonotype: Mismatch with germline at one junction end may stem from a read error. The chain has TRBV10-1 and TRBJ2-4, with 7 bases that match TRBD2. There are 14 residues in the CDR3. Per the germline V gene, CDR1 is WNHNN and CDR2 is SYGVQD (reference sequence). CDR3 coding DNA: TGCACCAGCAGTGAGACGGGGGGAGGCCACATTCAGTACTTC. Its protein is CTSSETGGGHIQYF.

This clonotype is hyperexpanded. This rearrangement joins TRBV11-2 to TRBJ2-1; D is uncertain. Trimming took 2 bases from V and 9 from J, leaving 14 bases between them. Germline V gene sequence: CDR1 SGHAT, CDR2 FQNNGV. CDR3 length equals 14 residues. The CDR3 region is CASSLYRLVSEQFF. CDR3 coding DNA: TGTGCCAGCAGCTTATACCGGCTAGTTAGTGAGCAGTTCTTC. The full variable domain, with the rest looked up from reference TRBV11-2 and TRBJ2-1, is EAGVAQSPRYKIIEKRQSVAFWCNPISGHATLYWYQQILGQGPKLLIQFQNNGVVDDSQLPKDRFSAERLKGVDSTLKIQPAKLEDSAVYLCASSLYRLVSEQFFGPGTRLTVL.

The rearrangement links TRBV11-2 to TRBJ2-5, with TRBD1 as a possible D gene (5 bases). This CDR3 is 17 amino acids long. From germline, CDR1 is SGHAT and CDR2 FQNNGV. Deletions cut 1 base from V and 2 bases from J, with 17 bases between. CDR3 loop: CASSLVSRGCRQETQYF. CDR3 DNA sequence: TGTGCCAGCAGCTTAGTCAGTAGGGGCTGTCGGCAAGAGACCCAGTACTTC.

Turning to this clonotype: One end of the junction fails to match germline, which may point to a read error. J is TRBJ2-3 and V is TRBV6-2 or TRBV6-3; D assignment may be TRBD1 or TRBD2 (6 bases each). Germline CDR1 is MNHEY and CDR2 is SVGEGT. The CDR3 is made up of 16 amino acids. The CDR3 here is CASRPGRSTRTDTQYF. CDR3 DNA sequence: TGTGCCAGCAGGCCGGGAAGATCGACTAGGACAGATACACAGTATTTT.

Notes on this clonotype: Since the CDR3 does not end with the conserved phenylalanine or tryptophan, this likely comes from a read error. The chain is built from TRBV4-3 and TRBJ2-2; D may correspond to TRBD1 or TRBD2 (5 bases each). V was cut by 0 bases and J by 14 bases, with 13 bases left in between. CDR3 length: 13 amino acids. The germline CDR1 and CDR2 sequences are LGHNA and YSLEER. CDR3 DNA sequence: TGCGCCAGCAGCCAAGATTTGGGGGTGGATCTGTTTTTA. Its translation is CASSQDLGVDLFL.

This clonotype came up many times. This chain joins TRBV28 and TRBJ2-7; unclear D gene. CDR1 is MDHEN, CDR2 SYDVKM, per germline. Trimming removed 4 bases at V and 1 base at J, with 8 bases between. The CDR3 has 13 residues. The CDR3 nucleotides read TGTGCCAGCAGTTATTACGGTTCCTACGAGCAGTACTTC. Translating it yields CASSYYGSYEQYF.

This rearrangement joins TRBV6-5 to TRBJ1-5; D may be TRBD1 (5 bases). The V end was cut by 9 bases, the J end by 0 bases, with 24 bases between. Per the germline V gene, CDR1 is MNHEY and CDR2 is SVGAGI. The CDR3 is made up of 18 amino acids. The CDR3 DNA is TGTGCCAGGAGTCATACCCGGCCGACAGCCACTAGCAATCAGCCCCAGCATTTT. Translation gives CARSHTRPTATSNQPQHF.

Only a few counts were recorded for this clonotype. This sequence joins TRBV4-3 and TRBJ2-1, with a possible D match to TRBD2 (6 bases). Trimming shortened V by 0 bases and J by 3 bases, and 15 bases separated the two germline ends. The germline CDR1 and CDR2 sequences are LGHNA and YSLEER. The CDR3 consists of 17 residues. DNA for the CDR3: TGCGCCAGCAGCCAAGATCTGCGGAGGGCGTACTACAATGAGCAGTTCTTC. Translation: CASSQDLRRAYYNEQFF.

For this clonotype: One junction end does not reproduce the germline sequence, and a read error may be involved. The genes are TRBV4-3 and TRBJ2-3, with 8 bases identical to TRBD2. The CDR3 spans 15 residues. CDR1 is LGHNA and CDR2 is YSLEER in the germline V gene. The CDR3 DNA is TGCGCCAGCAGCCAAGATCAACTAGCGGCAGATATGCAGTATTTT. Its translation is CASSQDQLAADMQYF.

In the case of this clonotype: A much larger clone differs by one base, so this may be a read error. The chain combines TRBV12-3 or TRBV12-4 with TRBJ1-2, with D possibly TRBD1 on 6 matching bases. Trimming left V 2 bases short and J 8 bases short, with 12 bases between. The CDR3 totals 13 residues. The CDR3 reads CASSLTGLIGYTF. DNA for the CDR3: TGTGCCAGCAGTTTAACAGGGCTAATCGGCTACACCTTC.

With respect to this clonotype: At one boundary the junction diverges from the germline segment, which might be a read error. The chain recombines TRBV6-5 with TRBJ2-3; D perhaps matches TRBD1 (5 bases). Germline V lookup: CDR1 MNHEY, CDR2 SVGAGI. This CDR3 has 15 residues. Here the CDR3 reads CANSYVGLSTDTQYF. DNA of the CDR3: TGTGCCAACAGTTACGTGGGGCTAAGCACAGATACGCAGTATTTT.

Remarks on this clonotype: This may arise from a read error, as a much more abundant clone is one base away. CDR3 sequence reads: CASSSWAGRDAFF. The DNA for the CDR3 is TGTGCCAGCAGTTCGTGGGCAGGGAGGGATGCTTTCTTT. V and J are TRBV28 and TRBJ1-1; weak D call: TRBD1 (5 bases). The CDR3 loop spans 13 amino acids. CDR1 is MDHEN, CDR2 SYDVKM, per germline. V gave up 4 bases and J gave up 11 bases, with 17 bases separating them.

On this clonotype: The conserved final phenylalanine or tryptophan is absent from the CDR3, which likely points to a read error. The gene calls are TRBV11-2 and TRBJ2-2; no clear D gene. The V end lost 7 bases, the J end lost 6 bases, and 12 bases lay between the germline ends. CDR1 and CDR2 from the germline V gene are SGHAT and FQNNGV. The length of the CDR3 is 13 residues. In DNA form, the CDR3 reads TGTGCCAGCAACCAAGGCGTGGCCGGGGAGCTGTTTTCT. Its translation is CASNQGVAGELFS.

V is TRBV6-1 and J is TRBJ2-5, with D perhaps matching TRBD2 (5 bases). The CDR3 totals 19 residues. The germline gives CDR1 MNHNS, CDR2 SASEGT. The V end lost 10 bases, the J end lost 0 bases, and 30 bases lay between the germline ends. CDR3 in amino acids: CANVFYRSYTWEYQETQYF. As DNA, the CDR3 is TGTGCCAACGTCTTCTACCGGTCCTATACTTGGGAGTACCAAGAGACCCAGTACTTC.

This clonotype was counted between two and nine times. A read error may account for a junction end that differs from germline. CDR3 sequence reads: CTSSGKPGLAGGSHEQYF. CDR3 sequence (DNA): TGTACCAGTAGTGGAAAACCGGGACTAGCGGGAGGGTCACACGAGCAGTACTTC. The chain uses TRBV4-2 and TRBJ2-7; 16 nucleotides agree with TRBD2. The germline gives CDR1 LGHNA, CDR2 YNFKEQ. This CDR3 spans 18 amino acids.

This clonotype was seen more than once but under ten times. The CDR3 loop is CASRHNRDRGMNTEAFF. For the CDR3, the DNA is TGTGCCAGCAGGCACAACCGGGACAGGGGAATGAACACTGAAGCTTTCTTT. The V gene is TRBV11-2, the J gene TRBJ1-1; 10 bases fit TRBD1. V was pared by 6 bases and J by 0 bases, with 10 bases of the junction left unmatched. The CDR3 consists of 17 residues. Looked up from germline, CDR1 is SGHAT and CDR2 is FQNNGV.

Of note for this clonotype: Its ends do not fully match the called genes, so a read error is possible. This chain connects TRBV12-3 or TRBV12-4 to TRBJ2-5; D not certain. This CDR3 has 14 amino acids. The chain's CDR3 is CVSSSTDLQETRYF. The CDR3 nucleotides are TGTGTCAGCAGTTCCACGGATCTACAAGAGACCCGGTACTTC.